The 26 T cell receptor beta chains below were found in one sample sequenced in a study of CD8 T cells in ankylosing spondylitis. TCRdb re-called the 5' RACE reads through MiXCR, storing one row per CDR3 protein. The sample yields fewer than 350,000 distinct CDR3 sequences, approximately 10% seen once. Source material: blood, either unsorted or a sorted T cell fraction (not recorded which). Source of these receptors: a female donor with ankylosing spondylitis or in good health (not recorded which).

This clonotype was counted at least ten times. This rearrangement joins TRBV20-1 to TRBJ2-5; 9 nucleotides line up with TRBD2. Germline trimming cut 0 bases from V and 0 bases from J; bases unmatched to any gene: 5. There are 16 residues in the CDR3. The V gene's germline CDR1 is DFQATT and CDR2 SNEGSKA (reference sequence). The CDR3 is CSAREASGKYQETQYF. CDR3 coding DNA: TGCAGTGCTAGAGAGGCTAGCGGGAAGTACCAAGAGACCCAGTACTTC.

The table lists this clonotype with a few counts. The J gene is TRBJ1-1, the V gene TRBV25-1; possibly TRBD1 for D (6 bases). The CDR3 sequence is 13 residues long. Germline CDR1 is MGHDK and CDR2 is SYGVNS. Trimming shortened V by 4 bases and J by 3 bases, and 9 bases separated the two germline ends. CDR3: CASSVGGHTEAFF. DNA for the CDR3: TGTGCCAGCAGTGTAGGGGGACACACTGAAGCTTTCTTT.

This clonotype occurred a few times. The chain combines TRBV5-1 with TRBJ2-2; 7 positions match TRBD1. Germline V gene data show CDR1 as SGHRS and CDR2 as YFSETQ. J was trimmed by 0 bases and V by 3 bases; bases with no gene match: 8. This CDR3 has 17 amino acids. CDR3 sequence reads: CASSSSPDRANTGELFF. DNA for the CDR3: TGCGCCAGCAGCTCGAGCCCTGACAGGGCGAACACCGGGGAGCTGTTTTTT.

This clonotype was seen ten or more times. V gene TRBV20-1 combines with J gene TRBJ1-5; D is perhaps TRBD1 (6 bases). CDR3 size: 15 residues. CDR1 and CDR2 (germline): DFQATT, SNEGSKA (reference sequence). The ends were cut back, 6 bases at V and 2 bases at J, with 17 bases in the middle. The CDR3 reads CSATSQGSGNQPQHF. CDR3 nucleotide sequence: TGCAGTGCCACCTCACAGGGTTCTGGCAATCAGCCCCAGCATTTT.

The chain has TRBV9 and TRBJ2-1; TRBD2 aligns across 7 bases. V shed 0 bases, J shed 9 bases, and the junction held 15 bases outside the gene matches. The CDR3 is 17 amino acids. Germline V lookup: CDR1 SGDLS, CDR2 YYNGEE. The CDR3 loop reads CASSVGPARSSGGEQFF. DNA for the CDR3: TGTGCCAGCAGCGTAGGCCCGGCTCGATCTAGCGGCGGTGAGCAGTTCTTC. The whole variable domain, remainder taken from reference TRBV9 and TRBJ2-1, is DSGVTQTPKHLITATGQRVTLRCSPRSGDLSVYWYQQSLDQGLQFLIQYYNGEERAKGNILERFSAQQFPDLHSELNLSSLELGDSALYFCASSVGPARSSGGEQFFGPGTRLTVL.

This clonotype was seen at least ten times. The chain links TRBV7-9 to TRBJ2-3, with D tentatively TRBD2 (5 bases). The CDR3 extends over 17 amino acids. V was cut by 1 base and J by 7 bases, with 21 bases left in between. The germline CDR1 and CDR2 sequences are SEHNR and FQNEAQ (reference sequence). The CDR3 loop is CASSLGSYSEETHTQYF. In nucleotides, the CDR3 is TGTGCCAGCAGCTTAGGTTCTTACTCGGAGGAGACACATACGCAGTATTTT.

Regarding this clonotype: This clone may be a read error of a much larger clone one base away. V and J are TRBV10-3 and TRBJ2-3, with D uncertain. V gave up 9 bases and J gave up 4 bases, with 11 bases separating them. Germline V CDR1 and CDR2: ENHRY, SYGVKD. CDR3 length: 12 residues. CDR3 DNA: TGTGCCATTGCTAGGAAGGCAGATACGCAGTATTTT. This codes for CAIARKADTQYF.

The gene calls are TRBV30 and TRBJ2-1; 7 nucleotides agree with TRBD2. Per germline, CDR1 GTSNPN and CDR2 SVGIG (reference sequence). CDR3 size: 15 residues. The V segment lost 1 base and the J segment 5 bases; nucleotides outside the gene matches: 8. The CDR3 nucleotides are TGTGCCTGGAGTGCGTTAGGACGGGGGGACAATGAGCAGTTCTTC. This translates into CAWSALGRGDNEQFF. The full variable domain, completed using reference TRBV30 and TRBJ2-1, is SQTIHQWPATLVQPVGSPLSLECTVEGTSNPNLYWYRQAAGRGLQLLFYSVGIGQISSEVPQNLSASRPQDRQFILSSKKLLLSDSGFYLCAWSALGRGDNEQFFGPGTRLTVL.

This clonotype has ten or more counts. This rearrangement joins TRBV20-1 to TRBJ2-4, with TRBD1 matching over 11 bases. The junction had 7 bases not matched to a gene; V was cut back by 4 bases and J by 8 bases. CDR3 length: 14 amino acids. Germline assignment: CDR1 DFQATT and CDR2 SNEGSKA (reference sequence). CDR3 nucleotide sequence: TGCAGTGCTACGGGACAGGGGGGTGAAGACATTCAGTACTTC. It translates to CSATGQGGEDIQYF.

Of note for this clonotype: A much bigger clone sits one base away, suggesting this may be a read error. The V call is TRBV5-1, the J call TRBJ1-3, with no clear D. The CDR3 is made up of 16 amino acids. The germline V and J ends were trimmed by 1 base and 1 base, with 12 bases remaining between them. The germline V gene has CDR1 SGHRS and CDR2 YFSETQ. CDR3 in DNA: TGCGCCAGCAGCTTGCTGGGAGGGCATTCTGGAAACACCATATATTTT. Its translation is CASSLLGGHSGNTIYF.

Ten or more counts support this clonotype. This sequence joins TRBV5-4 and TRBJ2-5; no clear D. The germline V and J ends were trimmed by 1 base and 1 base, with 8 bases remaining between them. The CDR3 has 14 amino acids. Germline CDR1 reads SGHNT; CDR2 reads YYREEE (reference sequence). CDR3 residues: CASSLKGGQETQYF. CDR3 coding DNA: TGTGCCAGCAGCTTGAAGGGCGGCCAAGAGACCCAGTACTTC.

This clonotype came up many times. This rearrangement joins TRBV7-8 to TRBJ2-6; D gene ambiguous. In germline, CDR1 is SGHVS, CDR2 FQNEAQ. The length of the CDR3 is 16 residues. V shed 8 bases and J shed 0 bases, with 14 bases lying between them. The DNA of the CDR3 is TGTGCCAGCCTCAGGTCCCCCTCCTCTGGGGCCAACGTCCTGACTTTC. Translation: CASLRSPSSGANVLTF.

The sample holds many counts of this clonotype. The chain joins TRBV6-1 to TRBJ2-1; possibly TRBD2 for D (5 bases). V lost 6 bases to trimming and J lost 0 bases, with 18 bases between them. The germline gives CDR1 MNHNS, CDR2 SASEGT. The CDR3 covers 17 residues. This CDR3 is CASSDGLGSSSYNEQFF. The CDR3 coding sequence is TGTGCCAGCAGCGACGGACTCGGTTCCTCCTCCTACAATGAGCAGTTCTTC.

This clonotype appeared many times. CDR3 DNA sequence: TGCGCCAGCAGCTTGGTTGCGTCGACAGCCTACGAGCAGTACTTC. Amino acid sequence: CASSLVASTAYEQYF. V and J are TRBV5-1 and TRBJ2-7; D may be TRBD1 (5 bases). Trimming took off 0 bases at V and 2 bases at J, with 12 bases between the two ends. The CDR3 runs to 15 residues. Germline V CDR1 and CDR2: SGHRS, YFSETQ.

The J gene is TRBJ2-3, the V gene TRBV10-3; 10 bases agree with TRBD2. V lost 5 bases, J lost 0 bases, and 2 bases stayed unmatched. The CDR3 consists of 15 residues. CDR1 is ENHRY, CDR2 SYGVKD, per germline. For the CDR3, the DNA is TGTGCCATCAGTAAGACTAGCGGGAGCACAGATACGCAGTATTTT. Protein: CAISKTSGSTDTQYF.

This clonotype was detected a few times. The chain combines TRBV27 with TRBJ2-7, with D possibly being TRBD1 or TRBD2 (5 bases each). Germline CDR1 and CDR2: MNHEY and SMNVEV (reference sequence). Trimming took off 9 bases at V and 3 bases at J, with 15 bases between the two ends. This CDR3 is 13 amino acids long. In nucleotides, the CDR3 is TGTGCCAGTTGTGACAGAAGCGGCTACGAGCAGTACTTC. Translated: CASCDRSGYEQYF.

This clonotype came up many times. The J gene is TRBJ2-6, the V gene TRBV5-6; D gene uncertain. Germline-derived CDR1 and CDR2 are SGHDT and YYEEEE. This CDR3 has 16 residues. Trimming shortened V by 1 base and J by 4 bases, and 12 bases separated the two germline ends. The CDR3 sequence: CASSLKSFTGANVLTF. The CDR3 DNA follows: TGTGCCAGCAGCTTGAAATCCTTTACGGGGGCCAACGTCCTGACTTTC.

The sample holds many counts of this clonotype. The CDR3 region has the DNA TGCGCCAGCAGCAAGCTAGCGGGAGGAATTCTAGCCAAAAACATTCAGTACTTC. As protein: CASSKLAGGILAKNIQYF. V gene TRBV5-1 combines with J gene TRBJ2-4; 11 bases are shared with TRBD2. Losses at the gene ends were 4 bases for V and 0 bases for J; bases not matched to a gene: 9. This CDR3 is built from 18 residues. CDR1 SGHRS and CDR2 YFSETQ come from the germline V gene.

The chain is built from TRBV5-1 and TRBJ2-1, with TRBD2 as a possible D gene (6 bases). Trimming left V 4 bases short and J 1 base short, with 15 bases between. The CDR3 runs 16 residues. The germline gives CDR1 SGHRS, CDR2 YFSETQ. The DNA of the CDR3 is TGCGCCAGCAGCCTCGGGACTCCTGAGTCCTACAATGAGCAGTTCTTC. Translated, it gives CASSLGTPESYNEQFF.

Comment on this clonotype: A read error may explain this, as a much larger clone is one base away. The chain employs TRBV5-1 and TRBJ2-2; TRBD2 is a possible D gene (5 bases). The CDR3 sequence is 16 residues long. Germline CDR1 and CDR2: SGHRS and YFSETQ. CDR3 loop: CASSLIPMTNTGELLF. In nucleotides, the CDR3 is TGCGCCAGCAGCTTGATACCGATGACGAACACCGGGGAGCTGCTTTTT.

The chain recombines TRBV20-1 with TRBJ1-5, with D tentatively TRBD1 (5 bases). V lost 3 bases and J 2 bases, leaving 23 bases between the germline ends. Germline CDR1 DFQATT, CDR2 SNEGSKA (reference sequence). The CDR3 is 18 amino acids. The CDR3 sequence is CSASRQGWSFGGNQPQHF. The CDR3 region has the DNA TGCAGTGCTAGTAGGCAGGGTTGGAGTTTTGGTGGCAATCAGCCCCAGCATTTT.

This clonotype was picked up many times. The rearrangement links TRBV5-1 to TRBJ2-3, with no clear D. The CDR3 extends over 15 amino acids. V lost 5 bases and J 0 bases, leaving 13 bases between the germline ends. Germline loops: CDR1 SGHRS, CDR2 YFSETQ. CDR3 in DNA: TGCGCCAGCAGTTTCCTAACTTCTAGCACAGATACGCAGTATTTT. It yields the protein CASSFLTSSTDTQYF.

This clonotype has more than one count but fewer than ten. The genes are TRBV29-1 and TRBJ1-1; 11 nucleotides line up with TRBD1. The ends lost 2 bases at V and 8 bases at J; junction bases unmatched: 10. Per germline, CDR1 SQVTM and CDR2 ANQGSEA. The CDR3 consists of 15 residues. CDR3 sequence reads: CSVELAGTGGREAFF. CDR3 DNA sequence: TGCAGCGTTGAACTGGCTGGGACAGGGGGTAGGGAAGCTTTCTTT.

The sample holds many counts of this clonotype. The chain combines TRBV5-6 with TRBJ2-7; 10 nucleotides agree with TRBD1. The V segment lost 3 bases and the J segment 5 bases; nucleotides outside the gene matches: 5. CDR3 size: 14 residues. The germline V gene encodes CDR1 SGHDT and CDR2 YYEEEE. CDR3 residues: CASSYGTGVHEQYF. As DNA, the CDR3 is TGTGCCAGCAGCTACGGGACAGGGGTTCACGAGCAGTACTTC.

The chain employs TRBV27 and TRBJ2-3, with TRBD1 matching over 8 bases. Germline V CDR1 and CDR2: MNHEY, SMNVEV (reference sequence). V gave up 3 bases and J gave up 5 bases; unmatched junction bases: 10. This CDR3 contains 16 residues. The CDR3 DNA is TGTGCCAGCAGTTTCACCCGGGACAGGTTGAAAGATACGCAGTATTTT. Translating it yields CASSFTRDRLKDTQYF.

This clonotype was seen many times. The V and J genes are TRBV2 and TRBJ2-3; D may correspond to TRBD1 or TRBD2 (6 bases each). V lost 3 bases to trimming and J lost 1 base, with 17 bases between them. The CDR3 is 17 residues long. CDR1 SNHLY and CDR2 FYNNEI come from the germline V gene. The CDR3 protein is CASSESLGGLRTDTQYF. CDR3 nucleotides: TGTGCCAGCAGTGAGAGTCTGGGGGGCCTCCGCACAGATACGCAGTATTTT.